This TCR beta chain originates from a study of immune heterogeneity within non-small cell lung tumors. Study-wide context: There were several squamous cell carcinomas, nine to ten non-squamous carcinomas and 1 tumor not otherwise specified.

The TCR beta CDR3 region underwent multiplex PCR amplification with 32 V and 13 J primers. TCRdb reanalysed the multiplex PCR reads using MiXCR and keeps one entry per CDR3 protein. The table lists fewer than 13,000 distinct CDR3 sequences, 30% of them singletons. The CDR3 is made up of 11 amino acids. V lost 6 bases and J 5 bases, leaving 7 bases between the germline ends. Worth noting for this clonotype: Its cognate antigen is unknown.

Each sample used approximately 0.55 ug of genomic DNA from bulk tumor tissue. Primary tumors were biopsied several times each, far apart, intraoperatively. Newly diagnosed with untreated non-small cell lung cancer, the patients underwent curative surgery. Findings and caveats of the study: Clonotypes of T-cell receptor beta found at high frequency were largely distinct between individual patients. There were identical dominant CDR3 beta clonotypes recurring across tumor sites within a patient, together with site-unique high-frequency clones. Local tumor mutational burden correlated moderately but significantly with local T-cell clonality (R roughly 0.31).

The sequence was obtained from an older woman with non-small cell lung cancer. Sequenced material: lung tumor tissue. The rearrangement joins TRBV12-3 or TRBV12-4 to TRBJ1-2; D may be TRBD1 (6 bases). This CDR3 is CASSTGYGYTF. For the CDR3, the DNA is TGTGCCAGCAGCACAGGGTATGGCTACACCTTC.